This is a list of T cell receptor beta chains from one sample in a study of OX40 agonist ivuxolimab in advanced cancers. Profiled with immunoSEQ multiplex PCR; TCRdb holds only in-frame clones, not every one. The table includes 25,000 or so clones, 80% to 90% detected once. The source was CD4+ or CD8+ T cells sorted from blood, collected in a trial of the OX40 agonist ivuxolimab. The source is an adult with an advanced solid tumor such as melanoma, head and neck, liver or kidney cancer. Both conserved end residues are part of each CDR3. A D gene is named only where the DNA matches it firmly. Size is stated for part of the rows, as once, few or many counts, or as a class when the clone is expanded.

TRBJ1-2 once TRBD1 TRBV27 TGTGCCAGCAGTTTTGGGACGGACAGGGGGCAGGGCTACACCTTC CASSFGTDRGQGYTF
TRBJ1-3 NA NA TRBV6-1 TGTGCCAGCAGTGATGGACCCTACTCTGGAAACACCATATATTTT CASSDGPYSGNTIYF
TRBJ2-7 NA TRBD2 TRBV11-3 TGTGCCAGCAGCTTGGGACTAGCGAGCTACGAGCAGTACTTC CASSLGLASYEQYF
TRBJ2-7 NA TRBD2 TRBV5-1 TGCGCCAGCAGCCCGTTGGGGACTAGCGGATACTACGAGCAGTACTTC CASSPLGTSGYYEQYF
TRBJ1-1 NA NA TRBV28 TGTGTCAGCAGTCCCGCTCGTATAGCTTTCTTT CVSSPARIAFF
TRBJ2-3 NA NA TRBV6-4 TGTGCCAGCAGTGACTCTTGGGAGGCGGATACGCAGTATTTT CASSDSWEADTQYF
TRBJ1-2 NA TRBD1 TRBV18 TGTGCCAGCTCACCACCGGGACAGGGGGGTGACACCTTC CASSPPGQGGDTF
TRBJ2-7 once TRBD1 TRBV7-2 TGTGCCAGCAGCCGACCGGGACAGGGTTTTCCCGAGCAGTACTTC CASSRPGQGFPEQYF
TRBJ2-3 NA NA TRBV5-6 TGTGCCAGCAGCTTGGTAGACACAGATACGCAGTATTTT CASSLVDTDTQYF
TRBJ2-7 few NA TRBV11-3 TGTGCCAGCAGCTCCCAATCCTCCGAGCAGTACTTC CASSSQSSEQYF
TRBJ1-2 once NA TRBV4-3 TGCGCCAGCAGCCGCGCCGGGGGAAAGGATGGCTACACCTTC CASSRAGGKDGYTF
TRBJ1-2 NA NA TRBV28 TGTGCCAGCAGTTCGTATGGGATGGTATTCGGCTACACCTTC CASSSYGMVFGYTF
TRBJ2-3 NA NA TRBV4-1 TGCGCCAGCAGCCAACCCTTCCCGCGGAAGGGGGCAGATACGCAGTATTTT CASSQPFPRKGADTQYF
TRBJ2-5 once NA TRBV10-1 TGCGCCAGCAGTGAAAATACACAAGAGACCCAGTACTTC CASSENTQETQYF
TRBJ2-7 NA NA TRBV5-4 TGTGCCAGCAGCTCCCCTGGGGCGGCGAGCTACGAGCAGTACTTC CASSSPGAASYEQYF
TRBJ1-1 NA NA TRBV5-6 TGTGCCAGCAGCCGGAGGGTCGCAGGGAACGCTGAAGCTTTCTTT CASSRRVAGNAEAFF
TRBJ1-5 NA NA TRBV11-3 TGTGCCAGCAGCCCGGACAGAGGTCAGCCCCAGCATTTT CASSPDRGQPQHF
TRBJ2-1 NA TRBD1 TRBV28 TGTGCCAGCAGTTCACAGGGGGCCTACAATGAGCAGTTCTTC CASSSQGAYNEQFF
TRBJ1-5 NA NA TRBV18 TGTGCCAGCTCACCGACGGGCCAGGGGAGCAATCAGCCCCAGCATTTT CASSPTGQGSNQPQHF
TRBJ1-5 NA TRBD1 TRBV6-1 TGTGCCAGCAGTCATACAGGGGGCAATCAGCCCCAGCATTTT CASSHTGGNQPQHF
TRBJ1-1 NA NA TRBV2 TGTGCCAGCTTCCCCCCCGGGTGGGCTTCGAACACTGAAGCTTTCTTT CASFPPGWASNTEAFF
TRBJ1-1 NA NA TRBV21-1 TGTGCCAGCATCTCGGGACTGGGAGCCACTGAAGCTTTCTTT CASISGLGATEAFF
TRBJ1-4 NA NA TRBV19 TGTGCCAGTACCACGACAGATAGAGAAGAAAAACTGTTTTTT CASTTTDREEKLFF
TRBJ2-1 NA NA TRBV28 TGTGCCAGCAGTCCGGCGGTGGGGATAGGATCCTACAATGAGCAGTTCTTC CASSPAVGIGSYNEQFF
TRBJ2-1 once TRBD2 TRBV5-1 TGCGCCAGCAGCTTGGCTAGCGGGAGTCATCAGGAGCAGTTCTTC CASSLASGSHQEQFF
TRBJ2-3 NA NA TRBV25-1 TGTGCCAGCAGTGTGAAGGCCCGATGGGCAGATACGCAGTATTTT CASSVKARWADTQYF
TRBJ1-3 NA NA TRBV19 TGTGCCAGTAGGCCGGGACACTCTGGAAACACCATATATTTT CASRPGHSGNTIYF
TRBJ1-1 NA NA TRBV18 TGTGCCAGCTCACCAGACGTGAACACTGAAGCTTTCTTT CASSPDVNTEAFF
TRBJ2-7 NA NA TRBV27 TGTGCCAGCAGCCCCTCGTTGATGAGTCGGCACGAGCAGTACTTC CASSPSLMSRHEQYF
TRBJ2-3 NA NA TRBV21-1 TGTGCCAGCAGCAAAAGCTGGCTAGCGGTAAGCACAGATACGCAGTATTTT CASSKSWLAVSTDTQYF
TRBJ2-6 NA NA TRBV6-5 TGTGCCAGCAGTTCACTCTCTGGGGCCAACGTCCTGACTTTC CASSSLSGANVLTF
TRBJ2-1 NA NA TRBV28 TGTGCCAGCAGTAAAAACAGGGGAGGCTACAATGAGCAGTTCTTC CASSKNRGGYNEQFF
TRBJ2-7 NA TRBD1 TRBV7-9 TGTGCCAGCAGGCAAATACAGGGGAGCGAGCAGTACTTC CASRQIQGSEQYF
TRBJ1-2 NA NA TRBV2 TGTGCCAGCACCCGAGGGGATGGCTACACCTTC CASTRGDGYTF
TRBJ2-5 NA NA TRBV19 TGTGCCAGTAGTACTTGGTCCGACATTCAAGAGACCCAGTACTTC CASSTWSDIQETQYF
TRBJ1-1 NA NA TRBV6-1 TGTGCCAGCACCAATACAAGGAACACTGAAGCTTTCTTT CASTNTRNTEAFF
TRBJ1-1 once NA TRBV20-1 TGCAGTGCTGAGGGAGACACTGAAGCTTTCTTT CSAEGDTEAFF
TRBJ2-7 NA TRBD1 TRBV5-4 TGTGCCAGCCACCGACAGGGATCCTACGAGCAGTACTTC CASHRQGSYEQYF
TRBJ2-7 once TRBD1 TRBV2 TGTGCCAGCACCCCAGGGACAGGGAGCTACGAGCAGTACTTC CASTPGTGSYEQYF
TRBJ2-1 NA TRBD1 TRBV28 TGTGCCAGCAGTTTAGGGGGGACAGGGGGCGGCTACAATGAGCAGTTCTTC CASSLGGTGGGYNEQFF
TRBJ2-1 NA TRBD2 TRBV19 TGTGCCAGTAGCCAGAGGACTAGCGGGAGTTGGGAGCAGTTCTTC CASSQRTSGSWEQFF
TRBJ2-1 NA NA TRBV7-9 TGTGCCAGCAGCTTAGTGGCCGATCAGTTCTTC CASSLVADQFF
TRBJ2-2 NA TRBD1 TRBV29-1 TGCAGCCTCAGCGTACAGGGGGTCGGGGAGCTGTTTTTT CSLSVQGVGELFF
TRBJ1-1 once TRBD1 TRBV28 TGTGCCAGCAGTGCCCGCTTCAGGGGGCGCAAAGAGAATAGAGCTTTCTTT CASSARFRGRKENRAFF